The T cell receptor beta chain described here comes from a study of blood T cell repertoires in COVID-19. Whole-study context: Samples representing acute and convalescent COVID-19 were sourced from the United States, Italy and Spain.

In the original workflow: Reference gene primer amplification gave estimated nucleated cell counts. Libraries were prepared by immunoSEQ multiplex PCR; TCRdb keeps only in-frame clonotypes and omits some of them. That table furnishes V, J and clone size, whereas the DNA furnished D and trimming. The data show roughly 350,000 clones, roughly nine tenths seen once. Participants were aged about 18 to 89 years from about two dozen US areas. The CDR3 length is 14 residues. Trimming pared 2 bases from V and 4 bases from J, leaving 9 bases between. CDR1 is SGHNT and CDR2 is YENEEA in the germline V gene. This chain connects TRBV11-3 to TRBJ2-1, with a tentative D call TRBD1 (5 bases). The origin of this receptor is a woman aged 25 to 45 who had recovered from COVID-19. The sequenced sample consisted of PBMCs or T cells enriched from blood (not recorded which). The CDR3 bases are TGTGCCAGCAGCTTAATCCAGGGATACAATGAGCAGTTCTTC. Translated: CASSLIQGYNEQFF.